What follows is one T cell receptor beta chain and its context. Original processing notes: Out-of-frame sequences were removed, leaving roughly 2.1 million distinct TCRbeta sequences. The table came from immunoSEQ multiplex PCR; TCRdb's copy has only in-frame clones and leaves some out. D and trimming come from the DNA, and the V and J calls and clone size come from that table. The sample has some 50,000 clones; 74% are singletons. Germline V gene lookup returns CDR1 SGHVS and CDR2 FNYEAQ. CDR3 length equals 13 residues. With 1 base removed from V and 3 bases from J, the gap between germline ends came to 6 bases. The sort gate was single viable CD3+CD4+CD8-CD45RO+ cells for memory CD4+ T cells. Positive selection with CD4 microbeads enriched total CD4+ T cells. This entry comes from a study of memory CD4+ T cells and cytomegalovirus serostatus. As for the study in general: Donors were healthy Belgian adults, fewer than ten CMV seropositive and fewer than 30 seronegative.

The chain joins TRBV7-6 to TRBJ2-5; the D is unclear. The origin of this receptor is an adult in good health and CMV-seropositive. Sequencing used memory CD4+ T cells from blood. The CDR3 here is CASSLGDKETQYF. Written as DNA, the CDR3 is TGTGCCAGCAGCTTAGGGGATAAAGAGACCCAGTACTTC.